What follows describes a single TCR beta chain. Its antigen is unidentified. Vbeta (60) and Jbeta (13) primers were used in the PCR. The data were produced by immunoSEQ multiplex PCR, yet TCRdb's version contains in-frame clones alone and is incomplete. The table shows more than 150,000 clones, with approximately 85% occurring only once. The data derive from a study of cytomegalovirus exposure and HLA in healthy donors. The study, taken as a whole, reports: The study assumed roughly uniform donor sequencing depth for presence/absence analyses. The majority of TCR sequences were rare, yet some public TCRs appeared in many donors. In most subjects, TCR beta sequences reportedly gave accurate predictions of HLA-A and HLA-B alleles.

V was shortened by 0 bases and J by 1 base, with 12 bases between the two germline ends. The CDR3 loop spans 17 amino acids. Germline CDR1 and CDR2: MGHRA and YSYEKL. The gene calls are TRBV4-1 and TRBJ2-2; no definite D call. What was sequenced was PBMCs. This sequence originates from a girl aged 10-17 years in good health and CMV-seropositive. Here the CDR3 reads CASSQDFGSGNTGELFF. The CDR3 nucleotides are TGCGCCAGCAGCCAAGATTTCGGGTCTGGGAACACCGGGGAGCTGTTTTTT.